This TCR beta chain stems from a study of beta chain features in type 1 diabetes. Overall study findings and caveats: Sampled from patients, naive, central memory and Treg TCRB repertoires appeared more similar than those sampled from healthy donors. It was possible that PCR favored shorter templates, equally so in patients and controls.

As concerns this clone: Its antigen remains unknown.

Expressed TCRB transcripts were sequenced after all isolated RNA was converted to cDNA. Method: immunoSEQ multiplex PCR; TCRdb's copy keeps in-frame clones and lacks some. This sample yields 900,000 or so clones, of which 15% to 20% are seen a single time; around 0.02% belongs to the top ten. V lost 7 bases and J lost 10; bases outside the gene matches: 16. CDR3 length equals 15 residues. Germline assignment: CDR1 SGHVS and CDR2 FQNEAQ. This clonotype originated in a woman aged 18-29 years in good health. Source material: naive CD4+ T cells from blood. This sequence joins TRBV7-8 and TRBJ2-1; 7 bases agree with TRBD2. CDR3 sequence reads: CASNGASGTPGEQFF. The CDR3 region has the DNA TGTGCCAGCAACGGGGCTAGCGGAACCCCAGGGGAGCAGTTCTTC.